This T cell receptor (beta chain) was identified in a study of cytomegalovirus exposure and HLA in healthy donors. V lost 2 bases and J lost 2; bases outside the gene matches: 3. There are 14 residues in the CDR3. Germline V gene lookup returns CDR1 MNHEY and CDR2 SMNVEV (reference sequence). The PCR contained 60 Vbeta and 13 Jbeta primers. Produced via immunoSEQ multiplex PCR; TCRdb's table is partial and in-frame only. The sample shows about 160,000 clones, just over 75% of them seen only once. Remarks on this clone: Its cognate antigen is unknown.

Study results and caveats: An assumption of roughly uniform sequencing depth across donors underlay the presence/absence analyses.

The clonotype originates from a man aged 40-49 years in good health and CMV-seronegative. The sample taken for sequencing was PBMCs. The J gene is TRBJ2-7, the V gene TRBV27; 7 nucleotides match TRBD1. As DNA, the CDR3 is TGTGCCAGCAGTTTAGGCACAGGGGCCTACGAGCAGTACTTC. Translating it yields CASSLGTGAYEQYF.